A selection of T cell receptor beta chains follows, all from one sample in a study of blood T cell repertoires in COVID-19. Repertoires were generated with immunoSEQ multiplex PCR, while TCRdb's copy carries only in-frame clones and drops some. The repertoire holds 100,000 to 150,000 clones, with almost 85% as singletons. The sample comprised peripheral blood. All receptors come from a man aged 60 to 75 with acute or convalescent COVID-19. CDR3s include the opening cysteine and the closing phenylalanine or tryptophan. The D gene is left open where the match is weak. The size of a clone is reported for some rows only, either as once, few or many, or as a class for expanded clones.

cdr3_length,v_call,d_call,clone_size,j_call,cdr3_aa,cdr3_nt
12,TRBV5-1,TRBD1,-,TRBJ2-1,CASSYTGDQQFF,TGCGCCAGCAGCTATACAGGGGATCAGCAGTTCTTC
21,TRBV6-7,-,-,TRBJ2-7,CASSYYDLSDRDRKYTYEQYF,TGTGCCAGCAGTTACTACGACCTTTCGGACAGAGATCGAAAGTATACCTACGAGCAGTACTTC
13,TRBV2,TRBD2,-,TRBJ2-7,CASSEFPGGEQYF,TGTGCCAGCAGTGAATTTCCGGGGGGCGAGCAGTACTTC
14,TRBV5-1,TRBD2,-,TRBJ2-1,CASNLAGGNNEQFF,TGCGCCAGCAACCTAGCGGGGGGTAACAATGAGCAGTTCTTC
13,TRBV12-3/TRBV12-4,-,-,TRBJ2-1,CASSTGTYNEQFF,TGTGCCAGCAGCACCGGGACTTACAATGAGCAGTTCTTC
18,TRBV25-1,TRBD1,-,TRBJ1-6,CASSSGQGVFSNNSPLHF,TGTGCCAGCAGTTCCGGACAGGGGGTTTTCTCGAATAATTCACCCCTCCACTTT
13,TRBV5-6,-,-,TRBJ1-2,CASSSTGDYGYTF,TGTGCCAGCAGCTCGACAGGAGACTATGGCTACACCTTC
14,TRBV30,-,-,TRBJ1-2,CAWSVPVSNYGYTF,TGTGCCTGGAGTGTACCCGTCAGTAACTATGGCTACACCTTC
12,TRBV6-5,TRBD1,-,TRBJ1-1,CASRDRDTEAFF,TGTGCCAGCAGAGACAGGGACACTGAAGCTTTCTTT
18,TRBV27,TRBD1,-,TRBJ2-2,CASSYRSAGQGFAGELFF,TGTGCCAGCAGTTATCGAAGCGCGGGACAGGGGTTTGCCGGGGAGCTGTTTTTT
16,TRBV19,TRBD1,few,TRBJ1-2,CASSNTGQGGLDGYTF,TGTGCCAGTAGTAACACCGGACAGGGTGGGCTAGACGGCTACACCTTC
15,TRBV30,-,many,TRBJ2-6,CAWTRQDSGANVLTF,TGTGCCTGGACCCGACAGGACTCTGGGGCCAACGTCCTGACTTTC
15,TRBV3-1/TRBV3-2,TRBD2,-,TRBJ2-3,CASSKVAGSTDTQYF,TGTGCCAGCAGCAAGGTAGCGGGATCCACAGATACGCAGTATTTT
14,TRBV5-1,-,-,TRBJ2-1,CASSIRLGGNEQFF,TGCGCCAGCAGCATCCGACTAGGTGGCAATGAGCAGTTCTTC